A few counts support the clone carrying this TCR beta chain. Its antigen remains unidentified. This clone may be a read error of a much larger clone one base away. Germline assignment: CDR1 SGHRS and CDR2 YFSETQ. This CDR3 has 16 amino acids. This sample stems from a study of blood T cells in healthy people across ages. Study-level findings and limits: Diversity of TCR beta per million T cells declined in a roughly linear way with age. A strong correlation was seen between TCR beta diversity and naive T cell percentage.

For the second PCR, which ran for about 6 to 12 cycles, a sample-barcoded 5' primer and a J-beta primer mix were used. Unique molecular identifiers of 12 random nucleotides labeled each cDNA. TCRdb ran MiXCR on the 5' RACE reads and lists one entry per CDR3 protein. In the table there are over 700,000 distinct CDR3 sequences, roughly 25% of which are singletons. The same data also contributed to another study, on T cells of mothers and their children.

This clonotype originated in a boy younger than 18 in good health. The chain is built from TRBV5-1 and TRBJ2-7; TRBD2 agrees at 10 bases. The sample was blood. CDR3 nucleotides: TGCGCCAGCGGCTTACAGGCTAGCGGGAGCTCCTACGAGCAGTACTTC. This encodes CASGLQASGSSYEQYF.